A selection of T cell receptor beta chains follows, all from one sample in a study of cytomegalovirus exposure and HLA in healthy donors. Sequenced by immunoSEQ multiplex PCR; TCRdb stores in-frame clones only, minus some. The sample records 90,000 to 140,000 clones, approximately 80% being singletons. The sequencing sample was made of PBMCs. The source of these receptors is a male donor in good health and CMV-seronegative. Both conserved end residues are part of each CDR3. Fields, in order: D gene, J gene, clone size, V gene, CDR3 DNA, CDR3 protein. A D gene is named only where the DNA matches it firmly. For some rows the clone size is stated as once, few or many, or as a class when expanded; others skip it.

D: TRBD2
J: TRBJ2-5
size: -
V: TRBV29-1
DNA: TGCAGCGTTGATTCGGCTAGCGGGATCTCGGAGACCCAGTACTTC
CDR3: CSVDSASGISETQYF

D: TRBD2
J: TRBJ2-5
size: -
V: TRBV7-8
DNA: TGTGCCAGCAGCTTAGCTGTTGGGGGGGGGTACCAAGAGACCCAGTACTTC
CDR3: CASSLAVGGGYQETQYF

D: -
J: TRBJ2-4
size: -
V: TRBV7-9
DNA: TGTGCCAGCAGCTTAGCGGAGGGGAACATTCAGTACTTC
CDR3: CASSLAEGNIQYF

D: -
J: TRBJ1-6
size: -
V: TRBV25-1
DNA: TGTGCCAGCAGTGAACAGGGCTATAATTCACCCCTCCACTTT
CDR3: CASSEQGYNSPLHF

D: TRBD1
J: TRBJ2-1
size: -
V: TRBV5-4
DNA: TGTGCCAGCAGCGCGGGAGCGGGACAGGGGGAAAGTGAGCAGTTCTTC
CDR3: CASSAGAGQGESEQFF

D: -
J: TRBJ1-4
size: -
V: TRBV30
DNA: TGTGCCTGGAGTGAAGGGAGGGCTTGGGCAAAACTGTTTTTT
CDR3: CAWSEGRAWAKLFF

D: TRBD2
J: TRBJ2-7
size: -
V: TRBV19
DNA: TGTGCCAGTAGTTCAACTAGCGGGGGGTCCTACGAGCAGTACTTC
CDR3: CASSSTSGGSYEQYF

D: TRBD2
J: TRBJ2-7
size: -
V: TRBV11-3
DNA: TGTGCCAGCAGCTTAGATCTGGCTAGCGGGCAGTACTTC
CDR3: CASSLDLASGQYF

D: TRBD1
J: TRBJ1-1
size: -
V: TRBV29-1
DNA: TGCAGCGTTGGGGACAGGGGCACTGAAGCTTTCTTT
CDR3: CSVGDRGTEAFF

D: -
J: TRBJ2-3
size: -
V: TRBV12-5
DNA: TGTGCTAGTGGTTTGGCCCATACCGGAGATACGCAGTATTTT
CDR3: CASGLAHTGDTQYF

D: TRBD1
J: TRBJ2-7
size: -
V: TRBV7-9
DNA: TGTTCCAGCCGGAAGACAGGGGAGCCCTACGAGCAGTACTTC
CDR3: CSSRKTGEPYEQYF

D: -
J: TRBJ2-7
size: -
V: TRBV11-2
DNA: TGTGCCAGCAGCCGGACAGTTGGTTCCTACGAGCAGTACTTC
CDR3: CASSRTVGSYEQYF

D: -
J: TRBJ1-6
size: once
V: TRBV27
DNA: TGTGCCAGCAGCCCTCGGGGGGGCTTACCCCTCCACTTT
CDR3: CASSPRGGLPLHF

D: TRBD1
J: TRBJ1-2
size: -
V: TRBV18
DNA: TGTGCCAGCTCACCCCCGGACAGGGATCCTTCTGGTGGCTACACCTTC
CDR3: CASSPPDRDPSGGYTF

D: -
J: TRBJ2-1
size: -
V: TRBV5-1
DNA: TGCGCCAGCAGCTTGTGGGGGGACCATGAGCAGTTCTTC
CDR3: CASSLWGDHEQFF

D: TRBD2
J: TRBJ2-7
size: -
V: TRBV6-5
DNA: TGTGCCAGCAGTCCGTTGACTAGCGGGGTTGGCGAGCAGTACTTC
CDR3: CASSPLTSGVGEQYF

D: -
J: TRBJ1-6
size: -
V: TRBV19
DNA: TGTGCCAGTACCCCGACGTCGGGACATTATAATTCACCCCTCCACTTT
CDR3: CASTPTSGHYNSPLHF

D: -
J: TRBJ1-6
size: -
V: TRBV6-5
DNA: TGTGCCAGCAGTCTAGTCGGGGATAATTCACCCCTCCACTTT
CDR3: CASSLVGDNSPLHF

D: -
J: TRBJ2-2
size: -
V: TRBV7-9
DNA: TGTGCCAGCAGCCGACAGGAGAGGACCGGGGAGCTGTTTTTT
CDR3: CASSRQERTGELFF

D: TRBD1
J: TRBJ1-6
size: -
V: TRBV15
DNA: TGTGCCACCAGCAGAGAGTTGGGACAGGGGGGCTCCTATAATTCACCCCTCCACTTT
CDR3: CATSRELGQGGSYNSPLHF

D: TRBD2
J: TRBJ2-7
size: -
V: TRBV28
DNA: TGTGCCAGCAGTTCCCCCTGGACTAGCGGGACGGGGGAGCAGTACTTC
CDR3: CASSSPWTSGTGEQYF

D: TRBD1
J: TRBJ2-2
size: -
V: TRBV7-9
DNA: TGTGCCAGCAGACTACAGGGGGAGATCGGCGGGGAGCTGTTTTTT
CDR3: CASRLQGEIGGELFF

D: TRBD2
J: TRBJ2-5
size: -
V: TRBV6-6
DNA: TGTGCCAGCAGTTACGCTGCTAGCGGGGTACAAGAGACCCAGTACTTC
CDR3: CASSYAASGVQETQYF

D: TRBD1
J: TRBJ2-7
size: -
V: TRBV5-6
DNA: TGTGCCAGCAGCCTCCCATACGGACAGGGTTCCGAGCAGTACTTC
CDR3: CASSLPYGQGSEQYF

D: -
J: TRBJ2-1
size: -
V: TRBV7-8
DNA: TGTGCCAGCAGCTTAGAGCGCTACAATGAGCAGTTCTTC
CDR3: CASSLERYNEQFF

D: -
J: TRBJ2-7
size: -
V: TRBV4-3
DNA: TGCGCCAGCAGCCAAGTCCCTTTCGGGTATTACGAGCAGTACTTC
CDR3: CASSQVPFGYYEQYF

D: TRBD2
J: TRBJ2-7
size: -
V: TRBV7-8
DNA: TGTGCCAGCAGCTTGGGTAGCGGGAGCTACGAGCAGTACTTC
CDR3: CASSLGSGSYEQYF

D: -
J: TRBJ1-3
size: few
V: TRBV6-6
DNA: TGTGCCAGCAGTTACGACACCAGTCCTACTGGAAACACCATATATTTT
CDR3: CASSYDTSPTGNTIYF

D: TRBD2
J: TRBJ2-3
size: -
V: TRBV7-9
DNA: TGTTCCAGCAGCTACTTAGCGGGAGGGAGCACAGATACGCAGTATTTT
CDR3: CSSSYLAGGSTDTQYF

D: -
J: TRBJ2-7
size: -
V: TRBV28
DNA: TGTGCCAGCATAGCGACCTCCTACGAGCAGTACTTC
CDR3: CASIATSYEQYF

D: -
J: TRBJ2-6
size: -
V: TRBV6-1
DNA: TGTGCCAGCAGTGAATTAACAGGGTCTGGGGCCAACGTCCTGACTTTC
CDR3: CASSELTGSGANVLTF

D: -
J: TRBJ1-1
size: -
V: TRBV27
DNA: TGTGCCAGCAGTTTATGGGGGGGTGAAGCTTTCTTT
CDR3: CASSLWGGEAFF

D: -
J: TRBJ1-1
size: few
V: TRBV5-8
DNA: TGTGCCAGCAGCTTATCGGGGGAAGCTTTCTTT
CDR3: CASSLSGEAFF

D: -
J: TRBJ2-7
size: -
V: TRBV5-1
DNA: TGCGCCAGCAGCTTGGACAGGGCACCCTCCTACGAGCAGTACTTC
CDR3: CASSLDRAPSYEQYF

D: -
J: TRBJ2-7
size: -
V: TRBV2
DNA: TGTGCCAGCGGAGGATTAGGTGGGGACTACGAGCAGTACTTC
CDR3: CASGGLGGDYEQYF

D: TRBD1
J: TRBJ2-6
size: few
V: TRBV7-9
DNA: TGTGCCAGCACCCGGACAGGGCCCGCTGGGGCCAACGTCCTGACTTTC
CDR3: CASTRTGPAGANVLTF

D: -
J: TRBJ2-1
size: -
V: TRBV28
DNA: TGTGCCAGCAGTTTCCCAGGGGAAACTAATGAGCAGTTCTTC
CDR3: CASSFPGETNEQFF

D: -
J: TRBJ1-2
size: -
V: TRBV6-1
DNA: TGTGCCAGCACCCACAGTTATGGCTACACCTTC
CDR3: CASTHSYGYTF

D: TRBD2
J: TRBJ2-3
size: -
V: TRBV10-3
DNA: TGTGCCATCAGATGGACTAGCGGCTTATCCACTAGCACAGATACGCAGTATTTT
CDR3: CAIRWTSGLSTSTDTQYF

D: -
J: TRBJ1-1
size: -
V: TRBV11-3
DNA: TGTGCCAGCAGCTTAGTAGGTGGGCCTGAAGCTTTCTTT
CDR3: CASSLVGGPEAFF

D: -
J: TRBJ1-5
size: -
V: TRBV6-1
DNA: TGTGCCAGCATCCCTCGGACAGAACGTCAGCCCCAGCATTTT
CDR3: CASIPRTERQPQHF

D: -
J: TRBJ1-6
size: -
V: TRBV27
DNA: TGTGCCAGCAGTCGCGACAGAGTGGGTAATTCACCCCTCCACTTT
CDR3: CASSRDRVGNSPLHF

D: TRBD1
J: TRBJ1-2
size: -
V: TRBV27
DNA: TGTGCCAGCAGTAGCCGACAGGGCCGCTACACCTTC
CDR3: CASSSRQGRYTF

D: -
J: TRBJ1-2
size: -
V: TRBV6-1
DNA: TGTGCCAGCAGTGAATTGGGAGGCAGCTATGGCTACACCTTC
CDR3: CASSELGGSYGYTF

D: -
J: TRBJ1-2
size: -
V: TRBV28
DNA: TGTGCCAGCAAAGGCGACATTGTCTACACCTTC
CDR3: CASKGDIVYTF

D: -
J: TRBJ2-2
size: -
V: TRBV5-1
DNA: TGCGCCAGCAGCTTGAGAGCGGCCACCGGGGAGCTGTTTTTT
CDR3: CASSLRAATGELFF

D: TRBD2
J: TRBJ2-7
size: -
V: TRBV27
DNA: TGTGCCAGCAGTGCCTCGAGCGGGACGGTCTCCTACGAGCAGTACTTC
CDR3: CASSASSGTVSYEQYF

D: -
J: TRBJ1-1
size: once
V: TRBV19
DNA: TGTGCCAGTGCGGAGAATGAAGCTTTCTTT
CDR3: CASAENEAFF

D: TRBD1
J: TRBJ2-2
size: -
V: TRBV7-6
DNA: TGTGCCAGCAGCTTAGGGGGACAGGGTCCGACCGGGGAGCTGTTTTTT
CDR3: CASSLGGQGPTGELFF

D: TRBD1
J: TRBJ2-7
size: -
V: TRBV18
DNA: TGTGCCAGCTCACCAGTGAATTTGACAGGGGAAGAGGACGAGCAGTACTTC
CDR3: CASSPVNLTGEEDEQYF

D: -
J: TRBJ2-7
size: once
V: TRBV19
DNA: TGTGCCAGTAGTAAACAGGGACGCGGCACGGGCGAGCAGTACTTC
CDR3: CASSKQGRGTGEQYF

D: TRBD2
J: TRBJ2-1
size: -
V: TRBV14
DNA: TGTGCCAGCAGCCCAAGAGCGGGAGAATTTTACAATGAGCAGTTCTTC
CDR3: CASSPRAGEFYNEQFF

D: TRBD1
J: TRBJ2-7
size: -
V: TRBV5-1
DNA: TGCGCCAGCAGCTTGGCCCTGGGACAGGGAACCCACGAGCAGTACTTC
CDR3: CASSLALGQGTHEQYF

D: TRBD1
J: TRBJ2-2
size: -
V: TRBV10-3
DNA: TGTGCCATCAGCGACAGGGGCACGAACACCGGGGAGCTGTTTTTT
CDR3: CAISDRGTNTGELFF

D: TRBD1
J: TRBJ2-7
size: -
V: TRBV19
DNA: TGTGCCAGTAGTATTTGGACAGGGTCCCACGAGCAGTACTTC
CDR3: CASSIWTGSHEQYF